This T cell receptor beta chain was documented in a study of blood T cell repertoires in COVID-19. The overall study: The samples span acute and convalescent COVID-19 from the United States, Italy and Spain. PBMCs, B-cell-depleted T cells, or T cells provided the cDNA or gDNA that made up the material.

Authors' analysis steps: Counts of nucleated cells, estimated from reference gene primer amplification, were obtained. Libraries were prepared by immunoSEQ multiplex PCR; TCRdb keeps only in-frame clonotypes and omits some of them. V and J calls and clone size are copied from that table; D and trimming were computed from the DNA. The sample records some 35,000 clones, roughly 80% being singletons. V lost 5 bases and J lost 3, with 8 bases in between. CDR1 and CDR2 (germline): SNHLY, FYNNEI. The CDR3 runs 14 residues. This TCR was recovered from a man at least 80 years old with acute or convalescent COVID-19. Material for sequencing was peripheral blood. The V call is TRBV2, the J call TRBJ2-6; D is possibly TRBD2 (5 bases). CDR3 nucleotide sequence: TGTGCCAGCAGTCCGGGGAATGGGGCCAACGTCCTGACTTTC. It specifies CASSPGNGANVLTF. Combining the CDR3 with reference TRBV2 and TRBJ2-6 gives the whole variable domain EPEVTQTPSHQVTQMGQEVILRCVPISNHLYFYWYRQILGQKVEFLVSFYNNEISEKSEIFDDQFSVERPDGSNFTLKIRSTKLEDSAMYFCASSPGNGANVLTFGAGSRLTVL.